This passage covers 16 T cell receptor beta chains from one sample sequenced in a study of blood T cells in healthy people across ages. Primers used in a second PCR of about 6 to 11 cycles were a sample-barcoded 5' primer and a J-beta primer mix. TCRdb analysed the 5' RACE reads with MiXCR anew, one entry per CDR3 protein. The data show 650,000 to 1,000,000 distinct CDR3 sequences, 46% seen once. Sequences were obtained from blood. All receptors come from a man older than 75 in good health.

The table lists this clonotype with a few counts. The CDR3 protein is CASSFSSSGANVLTF. CDR3 DNA sequence: TGTGCCAGCAGTTTCTCGTCCTCTGGGGCCAACGTCCTGACTTTC. This chain links TRBV27 with TRBJ2-6; unclear D gene. Deletions cut 3 bases from V and 0 bases from J, with 6 bases between. Looked up from germline, CDR1 is MNHEY and CDR2 is SMNVEV (reference sequence). CDR3 length: 15 amino acids.

This clonotype was picked up a small number of times. The chain couples TRBV6-5 to TRBJ2-1, with 9 bases fitting TRBD2. Germline values: CDR1 MNHEY, CDR2 SVGAGI. Losses at the gene ends were 2 bases for V and 6 bases for J; bases not matched to a gene: 14. This CDR3 has 18 amino acids. The chain's CDR3 is CASSYRPQGSGSFNEQFF. CDR3 sequence (DNA): TGTGCCAGCAGTTACCGTCCACAGGGTAGCGGGAGTTTCAATGAGCAGTTCTTC.

At least ten counts were recorded for this clonotype. This sequence joins TRBV7-2 and TRBJ2-3; D possibly corresponds to TRBD2 (5 bases). The CDR3 spans 17 residues. Germline assignment: CDR1 SGHTA and CDR2 FQGNSA. Between the trimmed V and J ends, which lost 6 bases and 2 bases, there was a span of 21 bases. CDR3 nucleotide sequence: TGTGCCAGCAGTCTCTTAGGTCGGGGATTCTCCACAGATACGCAGTATTTT. Residues: CASSLLGRGFSTDTQYF. Using reference TRBV7-2 and TRBJ2-3 for the parts outside the CDR3, the full variable domain is GAGVSQSPSNKVTEKGKDVELRCDPISGHTALYWYRQSLGQGLEFLIYFQGNSAPDKSGLPSDRFSAERTGGSVSTLTIQRTQQEDSAVYLCASSLLGRGFSTDTQYFGPGTRLTVL.

This clonotype was seen a handful of times. The V call is TRBV12-3 or TRBV12-4, the J call TRBJ1-5; D call uncertain. Trimming removed 6 bases from V and 7 bases from J, with 13 bases in between. The CDR3 consists of 13 residues. CDR3 protein: CASRSRGQQPQHF. CDR3 sequence (DNA): TGTGCCAGCAGGTCTCGGGGTCAACAGCCCCAGCATTTT.

This clonotype turned up a few times. This chain uses TRBV3-1 with TRBJ2-1; 8 bases agree with TRBD2. The CDR3 sequence is 21 residues long. V trimming: 4 bases; J trimming: 0 bases; junction bases outside the gene matches: 20. Germline lookup yields CDR1 LGHDT and CDR2 YNNKEL (reference sequence). DNA for the CDR3: TGTGCCAGCAGCCCATTCGGACTAGCTGATTCTTCGTTGTCCTCCTACAATGAGCAGTTCTTC. Encoded protein: CASSPFGLADSSLSSYNEQFF.

This clonotype has a handful of counts. A much larger clone differs by one base, so this may be a read error. The chain couples TRBV12-3 or TRBV12-4 to TRBJ2-3; D is unclear. Deletions cut 7 bases from V and 0 bases from J, with 5 bases between. The CDR3 is made up of 12 amino acids. The CDR3 nucleotides read TGTGCCAGCACCCAGAGCACAGATACGCAGTATTTT. This gives the protein CASTQSTDTQYF.

This rearrangement joins TRBV28 to TRBJ2-7; no clear D gene. The V end was cut by 1 base, the J end by 0 bases, with 10 bases between. Per germline, CDR1 MDHEN and CDR2 SYDVKM. This CDR3 is 15 amino acids long. CDR3 DNA sequence: TGTGCCAGCAGTTTATTCCGGCTAAGCTCCTACGAGCAGTACTTC. It translates to CASSLFRLSSYEQYF.

The gene calls are TRBV5-6 and TRBJ1-1; D is unresolved. The germline gives CDR1 SGHDT, CDR2 YYEEEE. The V and J ends lost 2 bases and 3 bases respectively, with 11 bases between them. The CDR3 is made up of 14 amino acids. This chain's CDR3 is CASSFYDRDTEAFF. The CDR3 bases are TGTGCCAGCAGCTTTTACGACCGGGACACTGAAGCTTTCTTT.

The chain carries TRBV29-1 and TRBJ2-1, with D unresolved. This CDR3 has 11 amino acids. The V gene lost 4 bases and the J gene lost 13 bases, with 14 bases spanning the gap. CDR1 is SQVTM and CDR2 is ANQGSEA in the germline V gene. The CDR3 here is CSVVSGATQFF. Written as DNA, the CDR3 is TGCAGCGTTGTGTCCGGAGCGACCCAGTTCTTC.

The table lists this clonotype with a few counts. V gene TRBV28 combines with J gene TRBJ2-7; a weak D match, TRBD2 (5 bases). Germline assignment: CDR1 MDHEN and CDR2 SYDVKM. Trimming left V 3 bases short and J 5 bases short, with 14 bases between. CDR3 size: 14 residues. Here the CDR3 DNA reads TGTGCCAGCAGTTTGGGAGTGTCTTGGGACGAGCAGTACTTC. It codes for CASSLGVSWDEQYF.

This clonotype was found a few times. This rearrangement joins TRBV28 to TRBJ2-3; D remains ambiguous. CDR3 length equals 13 residues. The V end was cut by 5 bases, the J end by 4 bases, with 10 bases between. CDR1 and CDR2 (germline): MDHEN, SYDVKM. CDR3: CASSVHRADTQYF. For the CDR3, the DNA is TGTGCCAGCAGTGTGCACCGGGCAGATACGCAGTATTTT.

This clonotype was observed a few times. The V and J genes are TRBV7-2 and TRBJ2-1, with D uncertain. Trimming removed 5 bases from V and 7 bases from J, with 15 bases in between. The germline gives CDR1 SGHTA, CDR2 FQGNSA. The CDR3 is 14 residues long. CDR3 nucleotide sequence: TGTGCCAGCAGCCTAGGGCCCCGTCGGAATGAGCAGTTCTTC. Translation: CASSLGPRRNEQFF.

This clonotype was observed a handful of times. This chain joins TRBV7-2 and TRBJ2-1; tentatively, D is TRBD2 (5 bases). The germline CDR1 and CDR2 sequences are SGHTA and FQGNSA. The CDR3 has 14 residues. The V gene lost 1 base and the J gene lost 6 bases, with 10 bases spanning the gap. This chain's CDR3 is CASSLDRGSNEQFF. DNA for the CDR3: TGTGCCAGCAGCTTAGATAGAGGGTCCAATGAGCAGTTCTTC. Full variable domain (outside the CDR3, taken from reference TRBV7-2 and TRBJ2-1): GAGVSQSPSNKVTEKGKDVELRCDPISGHTALYWYRQSLGQGLEFLIYFQGNSAPDKSGLPSDRFSAERTGGSVSTLTIQRTQQEDSAVYLCASSLDRGSNEQFFGPGTRLTVL.

The chain joins TRBV20-1 to TRBJ2-5; TRBD2 is a possible D gene (5 bases). V dropped 6 bases and J dropped 7 bases, with 15 bases sitting between them. This CDR3 comprises 12 residues. Germline assignment: CDR1 DFQATT and CDR2 SNEGSKA (reference sequence). The CDR3 loop reads CSAGLALRTQYF. CDR3 DNA: TGCAGTGCCGGACTTGCTTTAAGGACCCAGTACTTC.

This clonotype was seen a single time. V gene TRBV3-1 combines with J gene TRBJ2-4, with TRBD1 identical over 8 bases. The J call could be wrong; TRBJ2-7 is a better fit for the DNA end. The CDR3 consists of 15 residues. Germline values: CDR1 LGHDT, CDR2 YNNKEL (reference sequence). The CDR3 DNA sequence: TGTGCCAGCAGCCCTCGACCGGGACAGGCTTACGAGCAGTACTTC. This encodes CASSPRPGQAYEQYF.

This clonotype showed up just a few times. The J gene is TRBJ2-5, the V gene TRBV12-3 or TRBV12-4, with D unresolved. V was cut by 3 bases and J by 0 bases, with 2 bases left in between. The CDR3 totals 12 residues. The CDR3 DNA follows: TGTGCCAGCAGTTTTGACCAAGAGACCCAGTACTTC. This codes for CASSFDQETQYF.